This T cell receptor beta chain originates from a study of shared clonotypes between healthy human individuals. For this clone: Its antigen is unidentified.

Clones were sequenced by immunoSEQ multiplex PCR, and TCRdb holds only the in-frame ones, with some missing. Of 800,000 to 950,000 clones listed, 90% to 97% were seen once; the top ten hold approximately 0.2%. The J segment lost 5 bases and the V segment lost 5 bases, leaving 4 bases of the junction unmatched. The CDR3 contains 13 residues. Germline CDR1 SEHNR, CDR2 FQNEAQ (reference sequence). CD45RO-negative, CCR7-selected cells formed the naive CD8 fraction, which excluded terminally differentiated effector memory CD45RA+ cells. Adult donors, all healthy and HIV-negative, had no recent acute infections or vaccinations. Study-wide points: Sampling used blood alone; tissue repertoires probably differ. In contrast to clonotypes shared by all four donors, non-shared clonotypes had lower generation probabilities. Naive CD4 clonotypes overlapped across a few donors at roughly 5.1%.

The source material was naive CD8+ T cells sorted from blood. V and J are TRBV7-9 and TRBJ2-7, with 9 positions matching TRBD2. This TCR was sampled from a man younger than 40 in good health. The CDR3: CASSQGLADEQYF. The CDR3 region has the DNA TGTGCCAGCAGCCAGGGACTAGCTGACGAGCAGTACTTC.